This T cell receptor beta chain came from a study of Graves' ophthalmopathy and Graves' hyperthyroidism. This clonotype was counted many times. What it recognizes is unknown. Points from the study as a whole: Blood also held most thyroid clonotypes expanded above 0.001 frequency. Sensitivity reached roughly 70% and specificity approximately 78% when the model predicted ophthalmopathy progression.

Included hyperthyroidism patients were aged 18 to 65 and newly diagnosed (under 2 months' duration). Patients with other autoimmune diseases, uncontrolled infections, pregnancy or lactation were excluded. Using RNA transcripts, the TCR beta CDR3 regions were amplified. HTBI primers primed a first-round RT-PCR, and a second-round multiplex PCR followed. TCRdb ran MiXCR on the multiplex PCR reads and lists one entry per CDR3 protein. The table includes approximately 1.2 million distinct CDR3 sequences, roughly 35% detected once. Trimming at V came to 2 bases and at J to 6 bases, leaving 7 bases not matched to a gene. This CDR3 is built from 15 residues. Germline lookup yields CDR1 SEHNR and CDR2 FQNEAQ (reference sequence).

The receptor was derived from an adult man with Graves' hyperthyroidism. This chain joins TRBV7-9 and TRBJ2-7; 10 nucleotides align to TRBD1. Sequencing used peripheral blood or thyroid tissue (not recorded which). CDR3 region: CASSLSRQGAREQYF. The CDR3 bases are TGTGCCAGCAGCTTAAGCAGACAGGGGGCTCGCGAGCAGTACTTC.